The present entry profiles one T cell receptor beta chain with its context. What this receptor recognizes is not known. Base qualities are not recorded, but no much larger clone differs from it by a single base. The data originate from a study of shared clonotypes between healthy human individuals (dated by TCRdb to about 2020). Some background on the complete study: The cohort comprised a couple of women and a few men aged 18 to 49 years. Different laboratories and diverse techniques were used to prepare libraries and sequence TCR repertoires, to increase sequencing depth and limit assay-specific biases. Per donor, leukapheresis produced somewhere between about 0.9 and 9.5 billion PBMCs. For each donor, CD4 naive and CD4 memory were each given three plates, CD8 naive was given two plates, and CD8 memory was given one plate. To estimate repertoire size and how much clonotypes are shared between individuals, the study performed deep sequencing of blood TCR repertoires from roughly five healthy adults.

What the study reported, not specific to this receptor: Sampling was restricted to blood, and TCR repertoires in tissues likely differ from the TCR repertoires found in blood. Across four donors, about 4.5% of naive CD4, roughly 3.5% of naive CD8, around 2.1% of memory CD4, and under 0.45% of memory CD8 clonotypes were shared. Based on pairwise subsampling, the degree of clonotype sharing among donors was expected to be affected by sequencing depth. Larger estimated clonotype richness was generally found for naive subsets than for memory subsets. Higher generation probabilities were observed for clonotypes shared by all four sorted-subset donors than for non-shared clonotypes. Rarefaction of sorted-subset datasets indicated incomplete sequencing despite the large sequencing depth. The small number of donors limited the genetic and exposure-history diversity represented.

TCR CDR3 regions were amplified from genomic DNA by multiplex PCR using the deep immunoSEQ assay. Extracted genomic DNA from each cell subset was distributed evenly across all wells of several immunoSEQ 96-well plates, and each plate was treated as a replicate. For sorted subsets, each replicate PCR was loaded with roughly 190 ng genomic DNA, equivalent to roughly 30,000 T cell genomes. The purified libraries were quantified using a Qubit 3.0 fluorometer, sized with a Bioanalyzer 2100, and then quantified again using the KAPA Library Quantification kit. A separate single-read 150-cycle Illumina NextSeq 550 flow cell was used to sequence each immunoSEQ 96-well plate. Turning to the authors' computational methods: Because the immunoSEQ output included only junctional sequences and no quality scores, the filtering could not be the same as the filtering used for full-length reads. Sequences were annotated with PyIR, a Python wrapper for IgBLAST v1.9, and V/J genes and CDR3 were assigned using IMGT germline references. Any read was removed if the V/J assignment was weak (E-value above 1e-6), the CDR3 was missing, or the read contained stop codons, out-of-frame junctions, or ambiguous translated residues. V3J clonotypes were defined as sequences sharing an identical inferred V gene, J gene, and CDR3 amino acid sequence. Percentage overlap between repertoires was computed as shared unique clonotypes divided by the size of the smaller repertoire. Repertoire richness was assessed with RTK rarefaction, the Chao1 estimator, and Recon v2.1 estimates of unobserved clonotypes. Generation probabilities for all TCRbeta clonotypes obtained by the gDNA method from a handful of donors were computed using OLGA. The immuneACCESS repertoire file appears here via TCRdb, limited to in-frame rearrangements. These files lack a portion of the clones; in checked studies, under half of the deficit traces to unresolved V genes, and the cause of the others is not known. V and J calls and clone size are given by that table; D and trimming were obtained from the DNA. The sample has 1,400,000 or so clones on record, approximately 98.5% of them singletons. The biggest ten clones account for approximately 0.4% of the sample.

Donors were healthy HIV-negative adults with no recently reported acute infections or vaccinations. Every donor was a Caucasian adult living in Nashville, Tennessee, USA. CD4+ T cells were enriched by magnetic negative selection, after which naive cells were positively selected on CD45RA and the negative fraction was taken as the memory subset. Blood was obtained by leukapheresis, after which PBMCs were separated by Ficoll-Histopaque density gradient centrifugation and cryopreserved in liquid nitrogen vapor phase. Analytical flow cytometry was used to check the purity and quantity of every magnetically sorted T cell population. Genomic DNA was isolated from each sorted fraction and quantified by UV absorbance on a Nanodrop 2000c. Its CDR3 holds 13 amino acids, cysteine through phenylalanine. The kept DNA is CDR3 alone, 39 bases in frame from the first base. From a lookup of the germline V gene, CDR1 and CDR2 are SGHRS and YFSETQ. V is pared back by 9 bases and J by 1 base, with 13 bases lying between the germline termini.

The source is a young man in good health. Sequenced input: naive CD4+ T cells sorted from blood. The cell subset or site label, as the study defines it: CD45RA+ positively selected. Recombination joined TRBV5-1 with TRBJ2-5; TRBD2 might be the D gene, on 6 matching bases. The bases are TGCGCCACGCGGGGCAGCGCCCAAGAGACCCAGTACTTC. It specifies CATRGSAQETQYF.